The T cell receptor beta chain described here comes from a study of blood T cell repertoires in COVID-19. Background on the study: Sources were T cells, B-cell-depleted T cells, or PBMCs; the material itself was cDNA or gDNA.

Data came from immunoSEQ multiplex PCR; TCRdb stores just in-frame clones and leaves some out. The sample has approximately 210,000 clones; around four fifths are singletons. Germline V gene lookup returns CDR1 WNHNN and CDR2 SYGVQD (reference sequence). V was clipped by 4 bases and J by 4 bases; unmatched bases: 4. CDR3 length: 16 residues. This sequence originates from a woman between 45 and 65 years old with acute or convalescent COVID-19. V usage is TRBV10-1 and J usage is TRBJ2-1; 13 bases fit TRBD2. The sequenced sample was peripheral blood. CDR3: CASSGKGLAGYNEQFF. The CDR3 DNA reads as TGCGCCAGCAGTGGTAAGGGACTAGCGGGGTACAATGAGCAGTTCTTC.